Listed below are T cell receptor beta chains from one sample, sequenced in a study of sequential checkpoint blockade in melanoma. The method was immunoSEQ multiplex PCR; TCRdb's version includes in-frame clones alone and lacks a portion of them. The table lists around 10,000 clones, around 73% of them singletons. This sample comprised CD8+ T cells sorted from blood (inferred from file names), obtained from a patient given nivolumab and ipilimumab in sequence. All receptors derive from a human donor with melanoma. The CDR3 runs from the conserved cysteine through the conserved F or W. D genes are given only for firm matches. Only part of the rows carry a size: once, few, many, or a class if the clone is expanded.

cdr3_nt	cdr3_aa	j_call	v_call	clone_size	d_call
TGTGCCAGCAACGGAGGACGGCCCCAAGAGACCCAGTACTTC	CASNGGRPQETQYF	TRBJ2-5	TRBV9	.	.
TGTGCCAGCAGCGGGGGACAGGGGTACTACGAGCAGTACTTC	CASSGGQGYYEQYF	TRBJ2-7	TRBV7-9	.	TRBD1
TGTGCCAGCAGCGGCAGGGGTGGCTACACCTTC	CASSGRGGYTF	TRBJ1-2	TRBV9	.	.
TGTGCTAGTTCAAGCGGGACAGGGAGCCCTCGTACCCAGTACTTC	CASSSGTGSPRTQYF	TRBJ2-5	TRBV12-5	.	TRBD1
TGTGCCATCAGTGTGCTAGCGGGGGGCCAAGAGACCCAGTACTTC	CAISVLAGGQETQYF	TRBJ2-5	TRBV10-3	.	TRBD2
TGTGCCTGGAGCTTCAGGGGCCTTTCTAGCACAGATACGCAGTATTTT	CAWSFRGLSSTDTQYF	TRBJ2-3	TRBV30	.	.
TGTGCCAGCACTTACCGGGACAACACCCACGAGCAGTACTTC	CASTYRDNTHEQYF	TRBJ2-7	TRBV6-6	.	.
TGTGCCAGCAGCTCCCTTACAGGTGAGCAGTTCTTC	CASSSLTGEQFF	TRBJ2-1	TRBV7-9	.	.
TGTGCCAGCATTTCTAGCAACACCGGGGAGCTGTTTTTT	CASISSNTGELFF	TRBJ2-2	TRBV6-6	once	.
TGTGCCAGCAGCTCCACCGAACGTACAATACAGAGCTCCTACGAGCAGTACTTC	CASSSTERTIQSSYEQYF	TRBJ2-7	TRBV7-9	.	.
TGTGCCAGCAGCCAAGAGACCGGGACAGGGGCCTACGAGCAGTACTTC	CASSQETGTGAYEQYF	TRBJ2-7	TRBV4-2	.	TRBD1
TGCGCCAGCAGTGAGACGCTAGCGGGACCAGACTTCCAAGAGACCCAGTACTTC	CASSETLAGPDFQETQYF	TRBJ2-5	TRBV10-2	.	TRBD2
TGTGCCACCAGCATCTCGAGGACTAGCGGGAGAAGGTCGGGCGAGCAGTACTTC	CATSISRTSGRRSGEQYF	TRBJ2-7	TRBV15	once	TRBD2
TGTGCCAGCAGTCCCGTTTCCTACGAGCAGTACTTC	CASSPVSYEQYF	TRBJ2-7	TRBV28	.	.
TGTGCCAGCAGTCCCCGGTCGGGTGAAAAACTGTTTTTT	CASSPRSGEKLFF	TRBJ1-4	TRBV6-5	once	.
TGTGCCAGCAGCTCCACCTACGAGCAGTACTTC	CASSSTYEQYF	TRBJ2-7	TRBV7-9	few	.
TGTGCCAGCAGCTTAACGGGACTAGCGGGCGAGACAGATACGCAGTATTTT	CASSLTGLAGETDTQYF	TRBJ2-3	TRBV7-3	few	TRBD2
TGCGCCAGCAGTGAGCCCCTTGGGACAGAAGAGACCCAGTACTTC	CASSEPLGTEETQYF	TRBJ2-5	TRBV10-2	.	TRBD1
TGTGCCAGCAGCCCGGCTTGGACAGGTCAAAGGAACACTGAAGCTTTCTTT	CASSPAWTGQRNTEAFF	TRBJ1-1	TRBV11-2	.	TRBD1
TGTGCCAGCAGCCGGGGGGGGGCCACTGAAGCTTTCTTT	CASSRGGATEAFF	TRBJ1-1	TRBV9	.	.
TGTGCCAGCAGGGGGGGGACCGAGGAGGCCTACGAGCAGTACTTC	CASRGGTEEAYEQYF	TRBJ2-7	TRBV7-9	.	TRBD2
TGTGCCAGCAGCCGTGGGGGGACAGACTGTGGCTACACCTTC	CASSRGGTDCGYTF	TRBJ1-2	TRBV6-5	.	TRBD1